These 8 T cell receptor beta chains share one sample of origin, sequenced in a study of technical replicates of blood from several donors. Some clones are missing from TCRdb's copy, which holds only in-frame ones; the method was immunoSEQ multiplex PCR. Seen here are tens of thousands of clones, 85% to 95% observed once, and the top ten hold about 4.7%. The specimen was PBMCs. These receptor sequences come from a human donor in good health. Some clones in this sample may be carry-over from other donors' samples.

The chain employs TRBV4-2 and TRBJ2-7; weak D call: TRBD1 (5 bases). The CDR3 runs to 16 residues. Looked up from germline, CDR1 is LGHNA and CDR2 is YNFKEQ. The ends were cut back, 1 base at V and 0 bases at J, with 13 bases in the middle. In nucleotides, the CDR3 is TGTGCCAGCAGCCAAGTGGGCGCAGGGATCTCCTACGAGCAGTACTTC. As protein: CASSQVGAGISYEQYF.

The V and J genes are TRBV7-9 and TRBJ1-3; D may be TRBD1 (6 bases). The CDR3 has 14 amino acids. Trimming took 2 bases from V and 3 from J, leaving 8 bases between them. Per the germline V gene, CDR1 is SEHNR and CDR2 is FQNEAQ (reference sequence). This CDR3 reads CASSLYRDGNTIYF. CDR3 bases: TGTGCCAGCAGCTTATACAGGGATGGAAACACCATATATTTT.

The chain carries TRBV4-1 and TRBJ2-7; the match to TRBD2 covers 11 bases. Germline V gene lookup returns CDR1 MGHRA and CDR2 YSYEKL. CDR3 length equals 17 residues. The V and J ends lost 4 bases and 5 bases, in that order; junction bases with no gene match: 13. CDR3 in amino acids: CASSPRTSGRWGHEQYF. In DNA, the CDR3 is TGCGCCAGCAGCCCGCGGACTAGCGGGCGTTGGGGCCACGAGCAGTACTTC.

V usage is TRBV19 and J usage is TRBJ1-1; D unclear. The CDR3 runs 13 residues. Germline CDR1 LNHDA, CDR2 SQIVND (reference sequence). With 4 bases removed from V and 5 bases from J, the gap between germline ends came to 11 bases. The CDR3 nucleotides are TGTGCCAGTAGTAGTTCCCAGCGGACTGAAGCTTTCTTT. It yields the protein CASSSSQRTEAFF.

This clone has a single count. For the CDR3, the DNA is TGCGCCAGCAGTCCGGAACAGGGGGCGAGGGAGCAGTACTTC. This encodes CASSPEQGAREQYF. The chain carries TRBV23-1 and TRBJ2-7, with 9 nucleotides matching TRBD1. TRBV23-1 is reported as an ORF; its role is uncertain. This CDR3 has 14 residues. Germline trimming cut 4 bases from V and 7 bases from J; bases unmatched to any gene: 8.

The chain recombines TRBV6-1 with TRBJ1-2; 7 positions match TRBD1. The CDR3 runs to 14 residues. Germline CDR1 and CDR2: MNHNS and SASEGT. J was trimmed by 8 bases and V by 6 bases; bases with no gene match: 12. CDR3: CASRTGEDRRGYTF. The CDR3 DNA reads TGTGCCAGCAGAACAGGAGAGGACAGGCGAGGCTACACCTTC.

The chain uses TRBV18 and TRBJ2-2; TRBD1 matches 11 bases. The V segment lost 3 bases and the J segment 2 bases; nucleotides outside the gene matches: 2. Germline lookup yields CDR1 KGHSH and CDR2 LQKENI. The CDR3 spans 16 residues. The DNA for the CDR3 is TGTGCCAGCTCACCCAGGACAGGGGGCAACACCGGGGAGCTGTTTTTT. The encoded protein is CASSPRTGGNTGELFF.

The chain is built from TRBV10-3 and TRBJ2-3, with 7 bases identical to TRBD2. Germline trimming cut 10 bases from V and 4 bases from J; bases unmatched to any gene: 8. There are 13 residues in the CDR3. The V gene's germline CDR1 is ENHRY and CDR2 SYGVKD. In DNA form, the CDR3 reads TGTGCCACTGGGGTGGGGGGGGCAGATACGCAGTATTTT. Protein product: CATGVGGADTQYF.